Sequencing of this T cell receptor beta chain was carried out in a study of blood T cell repertoires in COVID-19. On the study more broadly: T cells, B-cell-depleted T cells, or PBMCs provided the cDNA or gDNA that served as material.

Membership in each cohort depended on participant-reported clinical history. This clone appeared a single time. V trimming: 3 bases; J trimming: 3 bases; junction bases outside the gene matches: 6. CDR1 and CDR2 (germline): SGHTA, FQGTGA. The CDR3 is 15 amino acids. In the study's own analysis: Researchers report that nucleated cell counts were estimated from reference gene primer amplification. Some clones are missing from TCRdb's copy, which holds only in-frame ones; the method was immunoSEQ multiplex PCR. V and J calls and clone size are copied from that table; D and trimming were computed from the DNA. The sample lists 200,000 or so clones, 75% to 90% occurring once.

The V gene is TRBV7-3, the J gene TRBJ2-3; 7 bases fit TRBD2. The clonotype originates from a woman aged 40 to 55 with acute COVID-19. The sequencing sample was made of PBMCs or T cells enriched from blood (not recorded which). Here the CDR3 DNA reads TGTGCCAGCAGCTTTGACGGGGGAGGGACAGATACGCAGTATTTT. It translates to CASSFDGGGTDTQYF.